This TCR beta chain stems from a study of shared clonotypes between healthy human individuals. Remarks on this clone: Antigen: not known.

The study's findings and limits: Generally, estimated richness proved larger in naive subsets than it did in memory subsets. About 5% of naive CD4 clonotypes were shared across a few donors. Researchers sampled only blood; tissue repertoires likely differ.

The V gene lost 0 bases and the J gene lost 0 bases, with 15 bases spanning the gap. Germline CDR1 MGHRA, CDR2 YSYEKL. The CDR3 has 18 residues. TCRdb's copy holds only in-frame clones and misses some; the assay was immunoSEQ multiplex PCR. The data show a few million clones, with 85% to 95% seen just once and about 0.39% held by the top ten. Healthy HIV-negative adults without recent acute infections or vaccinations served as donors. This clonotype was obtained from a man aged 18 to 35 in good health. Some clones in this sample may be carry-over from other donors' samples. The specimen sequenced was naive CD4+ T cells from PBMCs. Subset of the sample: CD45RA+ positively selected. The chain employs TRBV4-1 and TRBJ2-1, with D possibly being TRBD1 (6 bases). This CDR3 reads CASSQDMRGRDSYNEQFF. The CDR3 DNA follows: TGCGCCAGCAGCCAAGATATGAGGGGGAGAGACTCCTACAATGAGCAGTTCTTC.